The next 4 T cell receptor beta chains were all read from a single sample in a study of MAIT cells during Salmonella Paratyphi A infection. TCRdb re-called the 5' RACE reads with MiXCR, one entry per CDR3 protein. The table shows approximately 1,200 distinct CDR3 sequences, with roughly 50% occurring only once. Time point meaning: mid-infection, around enteric fever diagnosis. MAIT cells were sorted by flow cytometry as Valpha7.2+ CD161+ T cells. Regarding the study as a whole: Infection appeared not to change oligoclonal MAIT cell TRBV usage, which favoured TRBV20 and TRBV6.

These receptors' antigens are unknown. Sequenced material: MAIT cells from blood, taken at the middle sampling point of the challenge study. Receptors originate from a person aged 18-70 years who was deliberately infected with Salmonella Paratyphi A in a paratyphoid fever challenge study.

Turning to this clonotype: The DNA is omitted, as the CDR3 cannot be located on it reliably, and the CDR3 follows TCRdb's listing. The J gene is TRBJ2-5, the V gene TRBV7-3; the table's D gene call, TRBD1, was not cross checked with the DNA. The CDR3 spans 21 amino acids, including both terminal residues. Per the germline V gene, CDR1 is SGHTA and CDR2 is FQGTGA. CDR3 residues: CASSFYICSARDGGGQETQYF.

The chain couples TRBV5-6 to TRBJ1-1; D gene ambiguous. The CDR3 runs to 12 residues. The germline V gene has CDR1 SGHDT and CDR2 YYEEEE. The germline V and J ends were trimmed by 2 bases and 1 base, with 3 bases remaining between them. The CDR3 region has the DNA TGTGCCAGCAGCTTACAGAACACTGAAGCTTTCTTT. Amino acid sequence: CASSLQNTEAFF.

Comment on this clonotype: A read error is likely, as this CDR3 ends without the conserved phenylalanine or tryptophan. Because the CDR3's place on the DNA is in doubt, the DNA is left out and the CDR3 is given as listed by TCRdb. The chain carries TRBV4-2 and TRBJ2-2; the table's D call, TRBD1, was not checked against the DNA. Germline loops: CDR1 LGHNA, CDR2 YNFKEQ. The CDR3 has 15 amino acids, counting both end residues. Here the CDR3 reads CASSQEGQNTGELFG.

As to this clonotype: This CDR3 is missing its conserved last phenylalanine or tryptophan, likely due to a read error. It is unclear where the CDR3 begins or ends on the DNA, so no DNA is shown, and the CDR3 is as TCRdb lists it. The V and J genes are TRBV20-1 and TRBJ2-1; the D call of TRBD1 is as the table states it, not checked on the DNA. Per the germline V gene, CDR1 is DFQATT and CDR2 is SNEGSKA (reference sequence). The CDR3 has 15 residues if both end residues are counted. CDR3: CSARDVGSPYNEKGG.